This TCR beta chain was sequenced during a study of regulatory T cells in long-lasting Graves disease. Time point noted: persistent/refractory GD, antithyroid drugs over 5 years with positive TRAb. PBMC RNA served as the TCR library source. Construction of TCR beta libraries relied on iRepertoire HTBI primers and on Arm-PCR targeting CDR3 regions. TCRdb re-called the multiplex PCR reads through MiXCR, storing one row per CDR3 protein. The repertoire has about 460,000 distinct CDR3 sequences, 22% of them found once; the top ten carry approximately 14%. The sequencing here drew on peripheral blood mononuclear cells (PBMCs), taken when the disease was refractory, from a patient treated with antithyroid drugs. The sequence came from a female donor with Graves disease.

CDR3 amino acids: CAINSGGANTGELFF. The CDR3 DNA is TGTGCCATCAATAGCGGGGGAGCGAACACCGGGGAGCTGTTTTTT. The V gene is TRBV10-3, the J gene TRBJ2-2; 9 positions match TRBD2. The V segment lost 7 bases and the J segment 0 bases; nucleotides outside the gene matches: 3. The CDR3 spans 15 residues. CDR1 is ENHRY and CDR2 is SYGVKD in the germline V gene.